What follows is one TCR beta chain and its context. As yet, its antigen is unknown. The data stem from a study of radiotherapy plus CTLA-4 blockade in lung cancer. Study results and caveats: Reported findings show early blood T cell clone dynamics, with interferon-beta, best predicted response.

Data came from immunoSEQ multiplex PCR; TCRdb stores just in-frame clones and leaves some out. Found here are some 27,000 clones, roughly 71% of them singletons; the top ten hold around 24%. Trimming shortened V by 1 base and J by 8 bases, and 12 bases separated the two germline ends. The CDR3 spans 15 residues. Germline lookup yields CDR1 SGHTA and CDR2 FQGNSA. V and J are TRBV7-2 and TRBJ2-6; unclear D gene. The sample was peripheral blood, taken from a patient treated with radiotherapy plus ipilimumab. The TCR was taken from a human donor with non-small cell lung cancer that progressed on radiotherapy plus ipilimumab. The CDR3 coding sequence is TGTGCCAGCAGCTTAGGACTCTCTGTGCCCAACGTCCTGACTTTC. It codes for CASSLGLSVPNVLTF.